This paragraph reports one T cell receptor (beta chain). This entry belongs to a study of patients and donors after allogeneic stem cell transplantation. TCRdb re-analysed the RT-PCR reads in MiXCR, keeping a single row per CDR3 protein. The sample lists about 200,000 distinct CDR3 sequences, 38% seen once, with around a tenth in the top ten. This clonotype was sampled from a human donor who was either an allogeneic HSCT recipient or a stem cell or donor lymphocyte infusion donor (not recorded which). It is not recorded whose cells these are; they may come from a transplant donor. Material for sequencing was blood, either unsorted or a sorted T cell fraction (not recorded which).

CDR3 residues: CASSPYPTGKADTQYF. The DNA of the CDR3 is TGTGCCAGCTCACCATACCCGACAGGGAAGGCAGATACGCAGTATTTT. The chain joins TRBV18 to TRBJ2-3; 7 nucleotides match TRBD1. The J segment lost 4 bases and the V segment lost 2 bases, leaving 9 bases of the junction unmatched. Germline assignment: CDR1 KGHSH and CDR2 LQKENI. The CDR3 has 16 residues.